What follows describes a single T cell receptor (beta chain). The sample is drawn from a study of technical replicates of blood from a handful of donors. TCRdb's table, derived via immunoSEQ multiplex PCR, lists solely in-frame clones and lacks some. Here the sample spans nearly 95,000 clones, 90% to 97% being singletons. There are 12 residues in the CDR3. Germline lookup yields CDR1 SQVTM and CDR2 ANQGSEA. V was cut by 7 bases and J by 6 bases, with 16 bases left in between. The chain links TRBV29-1 to TRBJ2-7; a possible D gene is TRBD2 (7 bases). The sequenced sample consisted of T cells isolated from PBMCs. This clonotype was obtained from a human donor in good health. CDR3 sequence (DNA): TGCAGCGACAGGGAAATAGCGGGCGAGCAGTACTTC. Its protein product is CSDREIAGEQYF.